This TCR beta chain was identified during a study of blood T cell repertoires in COVID-19. Study-wide context: Samples of COVID-19 (acute and convalescent) were obtained from the United States, Italy and Spain. T cells, B-cell-depleted T cells, or PBMCs provided the cDNA or gDNA that served as material.

Method: immunoSEQ multiplex PCR; TCRdb's copy keeps in-frame clones and lacks some. The top ten clones hold about 1% of a sample with some 31,000 clones, 90% of them seen once. The length of the CDR3 is 15 residues. V was pared by 4 bases and J by 2 bases, with 5 bases of the junction left unmatched. Per germline, CDR1 SGHRS and CDR2 YFSETQ. The specimen was peripheral blood. This chain links TRBV5-1 with TRBJ2-1; 8 bases agree with TRBD1. This TCR derives from a man between 65 and 85 years old with active or convalescent COVID-19. The CDR3 DNA sequence: TGCGCCAGCAGCCCAGCACAGGGGGCCTACAATGAGCAGTTCTTC. This encodes CASSPAQGAYNEQFF. Combining the CDR3 with reference TRBV5-1 and TRBJ2-1 gives the whole variable domain KAGVTQTPRYLIKTRGQQVTLSCSPISGHRSVSWYQQTPGQGLQFLFEYFSETQRNKGNFPGRFSGRQFSNSRSEMNVSTLELGDSALYLCASSPAQGAYNEQFFGPGTRLTVL.